This T cell receptor (beta chain) was identified during a study of identical twins. The study's findings and limits: Compared with unrelated sharing, twin-shared out-of-frame alpha sequences had more low-probability sequences.

This clonotype was seen only a few times. Its antigen is not identified. Via MiXCR, TCRdb re-called the 5' RACE reads, giving one row per CDR3 protein. The repertoire includes about 190,000 distinct CDR3 sequences, roughly 15% of them detected once, and 35% to 50% sits in the top ten. Every sampled donor was Caucasian and healthy. Germline V CDR1 and CDR2: SGHRS, YFSETQ. The CDR3 spans 15 residues. V lost 7 bases and J 6 bases, leaving 22 bases between the germline ends. The data also belong to a second study, concerning T cells expressing NK-cell markers. As that study records: According to the study, TCR beta repertoires originated from sorted CD3+CD56+NKG2C+, CD3+CD56+NKG2C- and CD3+CD56-NKG2C+ T cells. Seven of the eight sequenced donors were classified as HCMV-seropositive, and one was classified as seronegative.

The chain employs TRBV5-1 and TRBJ2-5; tentatively, D is TRBD2 (5 bases). Sample: CD8+ T cells sorted from blood. This TCR was recovered from a woman aged 18-29 years in good health. The CDR3 reads CASCEIESGKQTQYF. CDR3 bases: TGCGCCAGCTGCGAGATCGAGTCGGGGAAACAGACCCAGTACTTC.